The rows below give T cell receptor beta chains drawn from one sample of a study of blood T cell repertoires in COVID-19. Profiled with immunoSEQ multiplex PCR; TCRdb holds only in-frame clones, not every one. The data contain some 170,000 clones, approximately 85% of them singletons. The sample comprised peripheral blood. The receptors originated from a woman aged 60 to 75 with acute or convalescent COVID-19. Both conserved end residues are trimmed from each CDR3.

>TRBV10-3|TRBJ1-1
AISAEAAKHEAF
>TRBV7-7|TRBJ2-5
ASSLMGGETQY
>TRBV30|TRBJ1-4
AWSVPRQGNEKLF
>TRBV7-2|TRBJ1-1
ASSLDPGASTEAF
>TRBV7-9|TRBJ1-1
ASSPLVATEAF
>TRBV19|TRBJ1-3
ASSEGTSGNTIY
>TRBV2|TRBJ1-1
ASSAQGGTEAF
>TRBV28|TRBJ1-2
ASSLQGTGYT
>TRBV19|TRBJ1-3
ATGTGQFSGNTIY
>TRBV28|TRBJ2-4
ASRLLPGTSGSAGKNIQY
>TRBV7-3|TRBJ2-2
ASSLNTAGELF
>TRBV25-1|TRBJ2-1
ASSDAAGAYNEQF
>TRBV28|TRBJ1-2
ATLSPPYGYT
>TRBV29-1|TRBJ2-3
SVGRGVGTDTQY
>TRBV6-1|TRBJ1-5
ASSDRDTGGNQPQH
>TRBV2|TRBJ1-5
ASTVAGGSQPQH
>TRBV10-3|TRBJ1-1
AISATDREGTEAF
>TRBV25-1|TRBJ1-2
ASSEVDSNYGYT
>TRBV24-1|TRBJ2-2
ATHPGTNTGELF
>TRBV6-5|TRBJ2-7
ASSVDRGLNEQY
>TRBV14|TRBJ2-5
ASALNLAARTQY
>TRBV11-2|TRBJ1-4
ASSLDGTGDEKLF
>TRBV18|TRBJ1-4
ASSPGQGGNEKLF
>TRBV28|TRBJ1-2
ASSRPGHPNYGYT
>TRBV9|TRBJ2-3
ASSDHSSGRPDTQY
>TRBV5-1|TRBJ2-1
ASTKQGNSYNEQF
>TRBV6-1|TRBJ1-2
ASSDPGQAFGGYT
>TRBV25-1|TRBJ2-3
ASQTSGFTDTQY
>TRBV6-5|TRBJ2-7
ASSSGDYEQY
>TRBV18|TRBJ1-1
ASSPLTGEGSEAF
>TRBV5-4|TRBJ2-1
ASSLGMASGVGTYNEQF
>TRBV12-3/TRBV12-4|TRBJ1-1
ASTVGGTREAF
>TRBV7-2|TRBJ1-2
ASSFGTAYGYT
>TRBV7-2|TRBJ2-5
ASSLVGLAIQETQY
>TRBV5-1|TRBJ1-1
ASSPKVRAGRDKAF
>TRBV5-1|TRBJ2-5
ASSLGGSGQETQY
>TRBV4-1|TRBJ1-5
ASSPAVLGPPPSNQPQH
>TRBV9|TRBJ2-1
ASSVGLAGGSSSYNEQF
>TRBV10-2|TRBJ1-2
ASRATGAADYGYT
>TRBV5-1|TRBJ1-1
ASSLQTGATEAF
>TRBV29-1|TRBJ1-4
SVEELANEKLF
>TRBV5-1|TRBJ1-1
ASRQGDVEAF
>TRBV28|TRBJ2-7
ASRGFSRGRLDYEQY
>TRBV30|TRBJ1-6
AWSGRRLSDNSPLH
>TRBV12-3/TRBV12-4|TRBJ2-1
ASTLYAGGEQF
>TRBV5-1|TRBJ1-1
ASSVNGVLNTEAF
>TRBV19|TRBJ1-1
ASSIQGANTEAF
>TRBV12-3/TRBV12-4|TRBJ2-2
ASSYTNTGELF
>TRBV6-5|TRBJ1-2
ATKDSYNYGYT
>TRBV18|TRBJ2-3
ASSPRLATDTQY
>TRBV30|TRBJ2-3
AWSVTWVGGETDTQY
>TRBV6-5|TRBJ1-4
ASSDRGINEKLF
>TRBV5-8|TRBJ2-1
ASSPTSGRAYEQF